The next 23 T cell receptor beta chains were all read from a single sample in a study of shared clonotypes between healthy human individuals. TCRdb's table, derived via immunoSEQ multiplex PCR, lists solely in-frame clones and lacks some. Among 2 million to 3 million clones listed, approximately 93% were seen once. Sequenced material: naive CD4+ T cells from PBMCs. As for subset: CD45RA+ positively selected. The source of these receptors is a man aged 18 to 30 in good health. Some clones in this sample may be carry-over from other donors' samples.

The chain has TRBV7-9 and TRBJ2-1; D tentatively reads TRBD1 or TRBD2 (6 bases each). Germline CDR1 reads SEHNR; CDR2 reads FQNEAQ (reference sequence). This CDR3 region has 15 residues. The V and J ends lost 5 bases and 1 base respectively, with 12 bases between them. The CDR3 DNA is TGTGCCAGCAGCCCAGGGGCGGGATCCTACAATGAGCAGTTCTTC. Its translation: CASSPGAGSYNEQFF.

V is TRBV18 and J is TRBJ2-2; tentatively, D is TRBD1 (6 bases). The CDR3 runs 13 residues. Deletions cut 2 bases from V and 7 bases from J, with 8 bases between. In germline, CDR1 is KGHSH, CDR2 LQKENI. CDR3 DNA: TGTGCCAGCTCACCAAGGGGGATCGGGGAGCTGTTTTTT. Its protein product is CASSPRGIGELFF.

Note on this clone: Other DNA sequences within the sample encode an identical CDR3. The V gene is TRBV14, the J gene TRBJ1-5; D is ambiguous. This CDR3 spans 12 amino acids. Trimming stripped 2 bases from V and 3 bases from J, with 2 bases between. Germline V gives CDR1 SGHDN, CDR2 FVKESK. The CDR3 sequence: CASSQSNQPQHF. The DNA for the CDR3 is TGTGCCAGCAGCCAATCCAATCAGCCCCAGCATTTT.

Remarks on this clone: The sample has other DNA sequences that encode this CDR3 too. The chain joins TRBV2 to TRBJ1-6; no clear D gene. Between the trimmed V and J ends, which lost 4 bases and 4 bases, there was a span of 8 bases. The CDR3 length is 14 residues. Germline loops: CDR1 SNHLY, CDR2 FYNNEI. The CDR3 DNA sequence: TGTGCCAGCAGTGGAACAGCTTATAATTCACCCCTCCACTTT. Residues: CASSGTAYNSPLHF.

This clone was seen a single time. V usage is TRBV15 and J usage is TRBJ2-1; no firm D call. Germline V lookup: CDR1 LNHNV, CDR2 YYDKDF (reference sequence). The CDR3 totals 13 residues. Between the trimmed V and J ends, which lost 0 bases and 5 bases, there was a span of 5 bases. The DNA of the CDR3 is TGTGCCACCAGCAGAGATACGAACAATGAGCAGTTCTTC. Translating gives CATSRDTNNEQFF.

The CDR3 protein is CASSLLAGGRTGELFF. CDR3 nucleotides: TGTGCCAGCAGTTTACTAGCGGGAGGGCGCACCGGGGAGCTGTTTTTT. V and J are TRBV28 and TRBJ2-2; TRBD2 agrees at 12 bases. After removal of 2 bases from V and 4 bases from J, the junction contained 2 bases not matched to a gene. Germline V gives CDR1 MDHEN, CDR2 SYDVKM. This CDR3 is 16 amino acids long.

The V and J genes are TRBV7-2 and TRBJ2-7, with TRBD2 identical over 7 bases. Trimming took 4 bases from V and 3 from J; bases not matched to a gene: 9. The germline gives CDR1 SGHTA, CDR2 FQGNSA. This CDR3 is built from 15 residues. The CDR3 DNA sequence: TGTGCCAGCAGCTCTGGACTAGTAGTGAGCTACGAGCAGTACTTC. It is translated as CASSSGLVVSYEQYF.

The chain couples TRBV7-2 to TRBJ2-1; the match to TRBD1 covers 8 bases. J gave up 8 bases and V 6 bases, and 12 bases lay outside the gene matches. Germline V lookup: CDR1 SGHTA, CDR2 FQGNSA. The CDR3 has 15 amino acids. CDR3 in amino acids: CASRQGGGVSHEQFF. CDR3 sequence (DNA): TGTGCCAGCAGACAGGGGGGAGGTGTAAGTCATGAGCAGTTCTTC.

This clone appeared once. The chain is built from TRBV7-8 and TRBJ1-3; the D gene is possibly TRBD1 (5 bases). The CDR3 is 16 amino acids. Trimming shortened V by 4 bases and J by 4 bases, and 17 bases separated the two germline ends. Germline V gene sequence: CDR1 SGHVS, CDR2 FQNEAQ. The CDR3: CASSSSSGSGGNTIYF. CDR3 bases: TGTGCCAGCAGCTCGTCCAGCGGCTCAGGGGGAAACACCATATATTTT.

The chain joins TRBV27 to TRBJ2-7, with TRBD1 matching over 8 bases. V lost 6 bases and J lost 3; bases outside the gene matches: 10. Germline V CDR1 and CDR2: MNHEY, SMNVEV (reference sequence). This CDR3 is built from 15 residues. DNA for the CDR3: TGTGCCAGCAGACTTCCCGGGACAGGTTTCTACGAGCAGTACTTC. Protein: CASRLPGTGFYEQYF.

This clone has just a few counts. The chain employs TRBV7-9 and TRBJ1-2; TRBD1 is a possible D gene (5 bases). This CDR3 is built from 15 residues. The germline gives CDR1 SEHNR, CDR2 FQNEAQ (reference sequence). V gave up 3 bases and J gave up 3 bases, with 14 bases separating them. The CDR3 protein is CASSFLSTGHYGYTF. The CDR3, as DNA: TGTGCCAGCAGCTTTCTTTCGACGGGGCACTATGGCTACACCTTC.

J is TRBJ2-3 and V is TRBV9, with D uncertain. With 2 bases removed from V and 2 bases from J, the gap between germline ends came to 9 bases. Germline CDR1 and CDR2: SGDLS and YYNGEE. This CDR3 comprises 14 residues. The CDR3 region is CASSVLGYTDTQYF. The CDR3, as DNA: TGTGCCAGCAGCGTCCTCGGGTACACAGATACGCAGTATTTT.

For this clone: Other DNA sequences in this sample translate to the same CDR3. This sequence joins TRBV11-3 and TRBJ2-3; 8 nucleotides agree with TRBD2. Trimming at V came to 5 bases and at J to 3 bases, leaving 4 bases not matched to a gene. Germline loops: CDR1 SGHNT, CDR2 YENEEA. CDR3 length: 14 residues. The CDR3: CASSRGGRTDTQYF. CDR3 bases: TGTGCCAGCAGCCGCGGGGGGCGGACAGATACGCAGTATTTT.

The rearrangement links TRBV7-9 to TRBJ2-3; the D call may be TRBD1 or TRBD2 (5 bases each). V gave up 6 bases and J gave up 6 bases, with 10 bases separating them. CDR1 SEHNR and CDR2 FQNEAQ come from the germline V gene (reference sequence). The CDR3 length is 12 residues. Written as DNA, the CDR3 is TGTGCCAGCAGAAACTGGGGGGATACGCAGTATTTT. It is translated as CASRNWGDTQYF.

V and J are TRBV5-1 and TRBJ2-1; 10 bases align to TRBD2. There are 15 residues in the CDR3. With 4 bases clipped from V and 7 bases from J, the junction kept 8 bases outside the gene matches. The germline gives CDR1 SGHRS, CDR2 YFSETQ. The CDR3 here is CASSLGTSEMNEQFF. In nucleotides, the CDR3 is TGCGCCAGCAGCCTCGGGACTAGCGAGATGAATGAGCAGTTCTTC.

The genes are TRBV4-1 and TRBJ2-3; 9 bases align to TRBD1. Germline assignment: CDR1 MGHRA and CDR2 YSYEKL. The trim removed 0 bases at V and 5 bases at J, leaving 6 bases unmatched. The CDR3 spans 16 residues. Here the CDR3 reads CASSQDGTGREDTQYF. The CDR3 coding sequence is TGCGCCAGCAGCCAAGACGGGACAGGGAGGGAAGATACGCAGTATTTT.

The chain combines TRBV9 with TRBJ2-7; D gene unclear. The ends were cut back, 4 bases at V and 6 bases at J, with 20 bases in the middle. The CDR3 covers 15 residues. Germline values: CDR1 SGDLS, CDR2 YYNGEE. The CDR3, as DNA: TGTGCCAGCAGCTTCGACGGAGCGACGAAAACCGAGCAGTACTTC. Amino acids: CASSFDGATKTEQYF.

V usage is TRBV7-9 and J usage is TRBJ2-7; D might be TRBD2 (5 bases). The CDR3 covers 14 residues. The V gene lost 0 bases and the J gene lost 4 bases, with 10 bases spanning the gap. CDR1 is SEHNR, CDR2 FQNEAQ, per germline (reference sequence). The CDR3, as DNA: TGTGCCAGCAGCTTAGCTGGGTCGGGGTACGAGCAGTACTTC. It is translated as CASSLAGSGYEQYF.

This sequence joins TRBV9 and TRBJ1-3, with D unresolved. Germline CDR1 reads SGDLS; CDR2 reads YYNGEE. Between the trimmed V and J ends, which lost 0 bases and 0 bases, there was a span of 10 bases. This CDR3 comprises 16 residues. CDR3 protein: CASSVAVQSSGNTIYF. CDR3 coding DNA: TGTGCCAGCAGCGTAGCGGTCCAAAGCTCTGGAAACACCATATATTTT.

The chain carries TRBV19 and TRBJ1-1; 7 bases fit TRBD1. The CDR3 contains 13 residues. Trimming removed 4 bases from V and 4 bases from J; junction bases left unmatched: 3. The germline V gene has CDR1 LNHDA and CDR2 SQIVND (reference sequence). The CDR3 DNA follows: TGTGCCAGTAGTACCCGGGACAGCACTGAAGCTTTCTTT. Translated, it gives CASSTRDSTEAFF.

The rearrangement joins TRBV2 to TRBJ2-7, with D perhaps TRBD2 (6 bases). V gave up 4 bases and J gave up 9 bases, with 16 bases separating them. This CDR3 spans 13 amino acids. Germline V lookup: CDR1 SNHLY, CDR2 FYNNEI. CDR3 region: CASSAEIFGGQYF. As DNA, the CDR3 is TGTGCCAGCAGTGCCGAAATTTTCGGGGGGCAGTACTTC. Supplemented by reference TRBV2 and TRBJ2-7, the full variable domain reads EPEVTQTPSHQVTQMGQEVILRCVPISNHLYFYWYRQILGQKVEFLVSFYNNEISEKSEIFDDQFSVERPDGSNFTLKIRSTKLEDSAMYFCASSAEIFGGQYFGPGTRLTVT.

V usage is TRBV27 and J usage is TRBJ2-3, with TRBD2 matching 9 bases. The CDR3 is 15 amino acids. CDR1 and CDR2 (germline): MNHEY, SMNVEV (reference sequence). The ends lost 4 bases at V and 5 bases at J; junction bases unmatched: 7. DNA for the CDR3: TGTGCCAGCAGTTCGTTAGCGGGAGCAGGAGATACGCAGTATTTT. Its protein is CASSSLAGAGDTQYF.

The chain is built from TRBV25-1 and TRBJ2-3; TRBD1 matches at 7 bases. The CDR3 is 14 residues long. The V segment lost 4 bases and the J segment 2 bases; nucleotides outside the gene matches: 3. Germline-derived CDR1 and CDR2 are MGHDK and SYGVNS. CDR3 sequence (DNA): TGTGCCAGCAGTGGACAGGGTAACACAGATACGCAGTATTTT. This encodes CASSGQGNTDTQYF.